This TCR beta chain is drawn from a study of PD-L1 blockade in urothelial cancer. General study findings and limits: Those with durable benefit had larger increases in tumor-associated blood clones at 3 weeks. Improved survival was predicted by pretreatment blood TCR clonality below the median.

Libraries were prepared by immunoSEQ multiplex PCR; TCRdb keeps only in-frame clonotypes and omits some of them. This table holds 40,000 to 50,000 clones, more than 75% found once. Time point described: peripheral blood 6 weeks after treatment start. As for this clone: Its antigen is still unknown.

The CDR3 consists of 16 residues. Germline CDR1 and CDR2: MGHRA and YSYEKL. Trimming cost V 2 bases and J 4 bases, with 12 bases left between them. The TCR originated in a man aged 55 to 70 with urothelial cancer. The chain is built from TRBV4-1 and TRBJ1-6, with a possible D match to TRBD1 (5 bases). Here the sequenced sample was PBMCs, taken around atezolizumab (anti-PD-L1) treatment. The CDR3: CASSQTPGGYNSPLHF. In DNA form, the CDR3 reads TGCGCCAGCAGCCAAACCCCGGGGGGTTATAATTCACCCCTCCACTTT.